This TCR beta chain was observed in a study of a mutant IDH1 vaccine in newly diagnosed glioma. As for the study in general: The initiation of vaccination occurred 4-6 weeks after radiotherapy alone, or with temozolomide cycles.

Points on this clone: Its antigen is still unknown.

The time point denotes: week 35, safety follow-up. It was 300 ug of mutant IDH1 20-mer peptide that made up each vaccine dose, given with topical imiquimod. Deletions cut 5 bases from V and 1 base from J, with 18 bases between. The CDR3 is made up of 17 amino acids. Looked up from germline, CDR1 is SGHVS and CDR2 is FNYEAQ. Sequencing used immunoSEQ multiplex PCR; TCRdb keeps in-frame clones, though not all of them. The sample lists about 68,000 clones, 84% occurring once. This receptor was obtained from a man between 18 and 29 years old with glioma. The V call is TRBV7-6, the J call TRBJ1-3; possible D gene TRBD1, 6 bases. Sample: PBMCs, taken from a glioma patient whose treatment included an IDH1 peptide vaccine. CDR3 sequence (DNA): TGTGCCAGCAGCCCGTACAGGGAGGGACCTTCTGGAAACACCATATATTTT. This codes for CASSPYREGPSGNTIYF.